This TCR beta chain was obtained from a study of blood T cell repertoires in COVID-19. Study summary: Whether acute or convalescent, the COVID-19 samples came from the United States, Italy and Spain. Nucleic acid was either cDNA or gDNA, and it came from T cells, B-cell-depleted T cells, or PBMCs.

V lost 1 base, J lost 12 bases, and 16 bases lay in between. The CDR3 has 14 residues. The V gene's germline CDR1 is SGHAT and CDR2 FQNNGV. Patients at the Seattle site were enrolled during active infection and followed longitudinally. In the authors' workflow: Reference gene primer amplification gave estimated nucleated cell counts. Sequencing used immunoSEQ multiplex PCR; TCRdb keeps in-frame clones, though not all of them. V and J calls and clone size are as listed in that table; D and trimming were resolved from the DNA. Among about 330,000 clones listed, over 80% were seen once. The sample was peripheral blood. The clonotype comes from a man aged 25 to 45 with COVID-19, enrolled during active disease. The chain has TRBV11-2 and TRBJ2-1, with D maybe TRBD1 (5 bases). CDR3 protein: CASSLGGSFFMQFF. The CDR3 DNA follows: TGTGCCAGCAGCTTAGGGGGCTCATTTTTCATGCAGTTCTTC.